This TCR beta chain originates from a study of blood T cells in healthy people across ages. Study outcomes and limitations: Those diversity estimates obtained from one million T cells were thought to be underestimates.

Sample-barcoded 5' priming and a J-beta primer mix drove a second PCR of roughly 6 to 12 cycles. TCRdb used MiXCR to reprocess the 5' RACE reads, holding one entry per CDR3 protein. The sample yields 650,000 to 900,000 distinct CDR3 sequences, approximately 67% seen once. Comments on this clonotype: Its specificity is not known.

Sample: blood. The receptor comes from a man aged 30 to 39 in good health.

CDR3 protein: CASSPGVAEDRKGYF. CDR3 nucleotide sequence: TGTGCCAGCTCACCCGGTGTCGCGGAGGACCGCAAGGGGTACTTC. The chain uses TRBV18 and TRBJ2-7; tentative D call: TRBD2 (5 bases). CDR3 length: 15 amino acids. Germline loops: CDR1 KGHSH, CDR2 LQKENI. Between the trimmed V and J ends, which lost 3 bases and 12 bases, there was a span of 24 bases.